One sample yielded the 2 T cell receptor beta chains listed below, sequenced in a study of cytomegalovirus exposure and HLA in healthy donors. PCR primers comprised 60 Vbeta and 13 Jbeta primers. Here immunoSEQ multiplex PCR was the method, and the copy in TCRdb shows in-frame clones only, minus some. The sample carries about 170,000 clones, about 80% recorded once. Sequencing was done on a sample of PBMCs. These receptors originate from a woman in her twenties or thirties in good health and CMV-seropositive.

The rearrangement uses TRBV30 and TRBJ2-2; 7 bases fit TRBD1. This CDR3 has 13 residues. CDR1 and CDR2 from the germline V gene are GTSNPN and SVGIG (reference sequence). J gave up 5 bases and V 3 bases, and 3 bases lay outside the gene matches. CDR3 region: CAWSKGATGELFF. DNA for the CDR3: TGTGCCTGGAGCAAGGGGGCTACCGGGGAGCTGTTTTTT.

The rearrangement links TRBV2 to TRBJ2-1; perhaps TRBD2 as D (7 bases). With 4 bases removed from V and 4 bases from J, the gap between germline ends came to 14 bases. From germline, CDR1 is SNHLY and CDR2 FYNNEI. The CDR3 loop spans 15 amino acids. The CDR3 sequence: CASSVTRGGYNEQFF. The CDR3 DNA reads TGTGCCAGCAGTGTCACGAGGGGGGGATACAATGAGCAGTTCTTC.